This T cell receptor (beta chain) was found in a study of shared clonotypes between healthy human individuals. Across the whole study: CD4 naive and memory got three plates each, CD8 naive two, CD8 memory one. Findings of the study overall: Naive subsets typically showed greater estimated richness than memory subsets.

It was into CD45RA+ naive and CD45RA-negative memory subsets that the CD4+ cells were split. In germline, CDR1 is SGHNT, CDR2 YENEEA. This CDR3 is built from 15 residues. Trimming shortened V by 5 bases and J by 0 bases, and 11 bases separated the two germline ends. Sequencing was performed with immunoSEQ multiplex PCR; in TCRdb, only in-frame clones are kept and a portion is missing. The sample gives 950,000 to 1,100,000 clones, 75% of which show up once; around 1.5% is in the top ten. Details on this clone: The antigen is unknown.

V and J are TRBV11-3 and TRBJ2-1; D is possibly TRBD2 (5 bases). Sequenced sample: memory CD4+ T cells sorted from blood. Subset here: CD45RA-negative fraction. The receptor comes from a man aged 18-30 years in good health. The CDR3 protein is CASSTDRDSYNEQFF. CDR3 DNA sequence: TGTGCCAGCAGCACTGACCGGGACTCCTACAATGAGCAGTTCTTC.